The 10 T cell receptor beta chains presented below share a single source sample, sequenced in a study of radiation and T cells in renal cell carcinoma. Treatment of the sample: 15 Gy SBRT to primary tumor, nephrectomy 4 weeks later. The data were produced by immunoSEQ multiplex PCR, yet TCRdb's version contains in-frame clones alone and is incomplete. The top ten clones hold roughly 45% of a sample with thousands of clones, 62% of them seen once. The starting material was tumor tissue, obtained from a patient whose treatment included radiotherapy and nephrectomy. The source is a woman aged 55-75 years with renal cell carcinoma.

The chain couples TRBV5-4 to TRBJ1-6; 10 bases fit TRBD1. The CDR3 sequence is 14 residues long. Germline values: CDR1 SGHNT, CDR2 YYREEE (reference sequence). Trimming cost V 3 bases and J 10 bases; bases outside gene matches: 4. CDR3 sequence (DNA): TGTGCCAGCAGCTGGGACAGGGGTCAATCACCCCTCCACTTT. Protein sequence: CASSWDRGQSPLHF.

This clone was seen a few times. The chain has TRBV4-2 and TRBJ1-5; possible D gene TRBD1, 5 bases. This CDR3 is built from 15 residues. Germline V gene lookup returns CDR1 LGHNA and CDR2 YNFKEQ. V was cut by 4 bases and J by 3 bases, with 13 bases left in between. The CDR3 is CASSRGEGNNQPQHF. Written as DNA, the CDR3 is TGTGCCAGCAGCCGCGGAGAGGGGAACAATCAGCCCCAGCATTTT.

This clone occurred once. This rearrangement joins TRBV6-1 to TRBJ2-2; tentatively, D is TRBD2 (5 bases). This CDR3 region has 15 residues. Trimming pared 1 base from V and 5 bases from J, leaving 11 bases between. Germline CDR1 and CDR2: MNHNS and SASEGT. The CDR3 here is CASSEDLVATGELFF. The CDR3 DNA reads TGTGCCAGCAGTGAAGATCTCGTAGCGACCGGGGAGCTGTTTTTT.

The V call is TRBV6-5, the J call TRBJ2-1; 7 bases agree with TRBD2. V dropped 6 bases and J dropped 5; count of bases not matched to a gene: 10. Germline V gene sequence: CDR1 MNHEY, CDR2 SVGAGI. This CDR3 region has 15 residues. The CDR3 sequence: CASSRTRARDNEQFF. In DNA, the CDR3 is TGTGCCAGCAGCAGGACTAGAGCGAGGGACAATGAGCAGTTCTTC.

The genes are TRBV10-3 and TRBJ1-1; 7 bases fit TRBD1. Unmatched junction bases numbered 5, after V lost 10 bases and J lost 0 bases. Per germline, CDR1 ENHRY and CDR2 SYGVKD. There are 13 residues in the CDR3. Written as DNA, the CDR3 is TGTGCCACTGGGACAGCTATGAACACTGAAGCTTTCTTT. It yields the protein CATGTAMNTEAFF.

The chain has TRBV5-1 and TRBJ2-7; 13 nucleotides line up with TRBD2. This CDR3 comprises 17 residues. V lost 5 bases, J lost 5 bases, and 13 bases stayed unmatched. Germline V lookup: CDR1 SGHRS, CDR2 YFSETQ. As DNA, the CDR3 is TGCGCCAGCAGTTTGACTAGCGGGAGGACTTATCCCCACGAGCAGTACTTC. Its protein is CASSLTSGRTYPHEQYF.

The genes are TRBV5-8 and TRBJ2-1; D tentatively fits TRBD1 or TRBD2 (7 bases each). The CDR3 length is 14 residues. Trimming took 2 bases from V and 8 from J, leaving 14 bases between them. In germline, CDR1 is SGHTS, CDR2 YDEGEE. The CDR3, as DNA: TGTGCCAGCAGCTTATCCTCAGGGGGGGATGAGCAGTTCTTC. This translates into CASSLSSGGDEQFF. Full variable domain (missing parts from reference TRBV5-8 and TRBJ2-1): EAGVTQSPTHLIKTRGQQATLRCSPISGHTSVYWYQQALGLGLQFLLWYDEGEERNRGNFPPRFSGRQFPNYSSELNVNALELEDSALYLCASSLSSGGDEQFFGPGTRLTVL.

The chain uses TRBV19 and TRBJ2-5; 11 nucleotides line up with TRBD1. V dropped 6 bases and J dropped 5; count of bases not matched to a gene: 8. From germline, CDR1 is LNHDA and CDR2 SQIVND (reference sequence). CDR3 length: 15 amino acids. The chain's CDR3 is CASRDRGPRTETQYF. The CDR3 coding sequence is TGTGCCAGTAGGGACAGGGGGCCCCGGACCGAGACCCAGTACTTC. Together with reference TRBV19 and TRBJ2-5, the CDR3 gives the full variable domain: DGGITQSPKYLFRKEGQNVTLSCEQNLNHDAMYWYRQDPGQGLRLIYYSQIVNDFQKGDIAEGYSVSREKKESFPLTVTSAQKNPTAFYLCASRDRGPRTETQYFGPGTRLLVL.

The chain joins TRBV28 to TRBJ1-2, with TRBD1 matching 7 bases. Trimming took 3 bases from V and 4 from J; bases not matched to a gene: 5. This CDR3 comprises 14 residues. The germline V gene encodes CDR1 MDHEN and CDR2 SYDVKM. The CDR3 DNA reads as TGTGCCAGCAGTTTGCCTGGGACAGCCTATGGCTACACCTTC. This translates into CASSLPGTAYGYTF.

The rearrangement joins TRBV28 to TRBJ1-5, with D unresolved. The CDR3 is made up of 13 amino acids. Trimming took off 8 bases at V and 0 bases at J, with 8 bases between the two ends. CDR1 is MDHEN and CDR2 is SYDVKM in the germline V gene. CDR3 coding DNA: TGTGCCAGCCAGGACGTTAGCAATCAGCCCCAGCATTTT. The encoded protein is CASQDVSNQPQHF.